The T cell receptor (beta chain) under discussion was sequenced for a study of blood T cell repertoires in COVID-19. The method was immunoSEQ multiplex PCR; TCRdb's version includes in-frame clones alone and lacks a portion of them. This table has around 320,000 clones, roughly 89% appearing once. This clone was found a few times. Sequences were obtained from peripheral blood. This sequence originates from a young woman with COVID-19, enrolled during active disease.

CDR3 protein: CASSLAGGFYGYTF. The CDR3 DNA sequence: TGTGCCAGCAGTTTAGCCGGGGGATTCTATGGCTACACCTTC. The chain combines TRBV27 with TRBJ1-2; D is perhaps TRBD1 (5 bases). The CDR3 is made up of 14 amino acids. CDR1 MNHEY and CDR2 SMNVEV come from the germline V gene (reference sequence). V dropped 2 bases and J dropped 4 bases, with 11 bases sitting between them.